This T cell receptor beta chain was retrieved from a study of T-cell reconstitution after alpha-beta-depleted transplantation in children. Study-level findings and limits: The high TCRbeta diversity at day 60 in some patients came from surviving recipient T cells and thymic progenitors. Expanded graft clones numbering several hundred reportedly gave rise to alpha-beta T cells about two months after transplant.

About this clonotype: Antigen unknown.

Unique molecular identifiers were incorporated into the prepared TCRbeta library. TCRdb redid the calling of the PCR reads with MiXCR, one entry per CDR3 protein. The table lists 200,000 to 250,000 distinct CDR3 sequences, around 25% of them singletons, with roughly 2.5% in the top ten. J was trimmed by 3 bases and V by 0 bases; bases with no gene match: 7. CDR1 is SGHRS and CDR2 is YFSETQ in the germline V gene. This CDR3 contains 16 residues. This TCR was recovered from a girl aged 2-9 years with Fanconi anemia, due to receive a stem cell transplant. This chain uses TRBV5-1 with TRBJ2-7; 9 nucleotides align to TRBD1. This sample comprised PBMCs, obtained before TCRalphabeta/CD19-depleted stem cell transplant. CDR3 amino acids: CASSLDPGTGSYEQYF. The CDR3 DNA reads as TGCGCCAGCAGCTTGGACCCAGGGACAGGGAGCTACGAGCAGTACTTC.